The next 8 T cell receptor beta chains were all read from a single sample in a study of T cell changes during pregnancy in multiple sclerosis. Profiled with immunoSEQ multiplex PCR; TCRdb holds only in-frame clones, not every one. This sample has roughly 15,000 clones, with roughly 84% found just once. Material: CD8+ T cells from peripheral blood mononuclear cells, obtained in the third trimester of pregnancy. These receptors were taken from a female donor in good health, enrolled as a control in a pregnancy study.

V gene TRBV19 combines with J gene TRBJ2-2, with TRBD1 matching over 8 bases. Looked up from germline, CDR1 is LNHDA and CDR2 is SQIVND (reference sequence). There are 14 residues in the CDR3. V gave up 5 bases and J gave up 6 bases; unmatched junction bases: 5. CDR3 residues: CASSETGAAGELFF. CDR3 nucleotide sequence: TGTGCCAGTAGTGAGACAGGGGCTGCCGGGGAGCTGTTTTTT.

The chain combines TRBV7-9 with TRBJ2-5; TRBD2 agrees at 12 bases. This CDR3 spans 17 amino acids. The V and J ends lost 1 base and 4 bases, in that order; junction bases with no gene match: 7. The germline gives CDR1 SEHNR, CDR2 FQNEAQ (reference sequence). CDR3: CASSLEGTSGWAETQYF. For the CDR3, the DNA is TGTGCCAGCAGCTTAGAGGGGACTAGCGGGTGGGCAGAGACCCAGTACTTC.

The CDR3 coding sequence is TGTGCCTGGAGTCCCATTAGCGGGGGACTTTACAATGAGCAGTTCTTC. Translation gives CAWSPISGGLYNEQFF. This chain links TRBV30 with TRBJ2-1; 9 bases match TRBD2. CDR1 and CDR2 from the germline V gene are GTSNPN and SVGIG (reference sequence). V was pared by 2 bases and J by 4 bases, with 9 bases of the junction left unmatched. The CDR3 has 16 amino acids. The variable domain in full, with the rest retrieved from reference TRBV30 and TRBJ2-1, is SQTIHQWPATLVQPVGSPLSLECTVEGTSNPNLYWYRQAAGRGLQLLFYSVGIGQISSEVPQNLSASRPQDRQFILSSKKLLLSDSGFYLCAWSPISGGLYNEQFFGPGTRLTVL.

This clone appeared a few times. The chain is built from TRBV6-4 and TRBJ2-1; TRBD2 aligns across 7 bases. V was clipped by 4 bases and J by 2 bases; unmatched bases: 2. Per the germline V gene, CDR1 is MRHNA and CDR2 is SNTAGT. The CDR3 is 14 residues long. CDR3 nucleotides: TGTGCCAGCAGTGCGGGAGGAGCCTACAATGAGCAGTTCTTC. It codes for CASSAGGAYNEQFF.

The chain joins TRBV6-5 to TRBJ2-1; 10 bases map to TRBD1. J lost 8 bases, V lost 6 bases, and 7 bases had no gene match. This CDR3 has 14 amino acids. Germline CDR1 MNHEY, CDR2 SVGAGI. CDR3 residues: CASSPDRGGYEQFF. The CDR3 region has the DNA TGTGCCAGCAGCCCGGACAGGGGGGGGTATGAGCAGTTCTTC.

The gene calls are TRBV16 and TRBJ2-1; 9 bases are shared with TRBD2. The J segment lost 7 bases and the V segment lost 0 bases, leaving 10 bases of the junction unmatched. This CDR3 has 17 residues. Germline assignment: CDR1 KGHSY and CDR2 FQNENV. CDR3 in DNA: TGTGCCAGCAGCCAATCGGGGCTAGCGGGGCGATGGAATGAGCAGTTCTTC. It yields the protein CASSQSGLAGRWNEQFF.

The chain joins TRBV13 to TRBJ2-7, with 10 bases aligning to TRBD1. The junction had 0 bases not matched to a gene; V was cut back by 5 bases and J by 5 bases. The V gene's germline CDR1 is PRHDT and CDR2 FYEKMQ (reference sequence). CDR3 length: 12 residues. CDR3 nucleotide sequence: TGTGCCAGCAGCGGACAGGGGGACGAGCAGTACTTC. Encoded protein: CASSGQGDEQYF.

This chain links TRBV5-1 with TRBJ2-2, with 8 nucleotides matching TRBD2. The CDR3 covers 15 residues. The junction had 7 bases not matched to a gene; V was cut back by 5 bases and J by 4 bases. The germline CDR1 and CDR2 sequences are SGHRS and YFSETQ. The CDR3 sequence: CASSPGGLGTGELFF. CDR3 coding DNA: TGCGCCAGCAGTCCGGGAGGGCTGGGCACCGGGGAGCTGTTTTTT.